This T cell receptor beta chain was retrieved from a study of T cells in lung cancer brain metastases. Paired samples had equal genomic DNA input, ranging 2.24 to 4.92 ug. Sequenced by immunoSEQ multiplex PCR; TCRdb stores in-frame clones only, minus some. The table shows about 4,200 clones, with roughly 90% occurring only once. The material sequenced was tumor tissue from the primary lung tumor. The sequence was collected from a man aged 55 to 70 with non-small cell lung cancer.

CDR3 sequence: CASSSSVGTEAFF. CDR3 bases: TGTGCCAGCAGCTCCTCGGTGGGGACGGAAGCTTTCTTT. The rearrangement joins TRBV7-9 to TRBJ1-1, with D perhaps TRBD1 (5 bases). The CDR3 runs to 13 residues. The germline V gene encodes CDR1 SEHNR and CDR2 FQNEAQ (reference sequence). Between the trimmed V and J ends, which lost 4 bases and 8 bases, there was a span of 14 bases.